The source of this TCR beta chain is a study of Graves' ophthalmopathy and Graves' hyperthyroidism. Findings and caveats of the study: Clonotypes were expanded in thyroid at above 0.001 frequency, and most also appeared in blood. The study's model predicted ophthalmopathy progression at 70.59% sensitivity and 72% to 85% specificity. Ophthalmopathy and stable hyperthyroidism were discriminated by a 13-signature model, with approximately 89% sensitivity and approximately 77% specificity.

V gave up 5 bases and J gave up 7 bases; unmatched junction bases: 7. Per germline, CDR1 DFQATT and CDR2 SNEGSKA (reference sequence). The CDR3 totals 13 residues. Included hyperthyroidism patients were aged 18 to 65 and newly diagnosed (under 2 months' duration). As concerns this clonotype: Its antigen is not identified.

RNA transcripts yielded amplified TCR beta CDR3 regions. HTBI primers primed a first-round RT-PCR, and a second-round multiplex PCR followed. One entry per CDR3 protein results from TCRdb running MiXCR on the multiplex PCR reads. Here the sample spans approximately 540,000 distinct CDR3 sequences, roughly 39% being singletons. The origin of this receptor is an adult man with Graves' hyperthyroidism. The chain couples TRBV20-1 to TRBJ1-1; 10 nucleotides agree with TRBD1. The sequenced sample consisted of peripheral blood or thyroid tissue (not recorded which). In DNA form, the CDR3 reads TGCAGTGCTGGACAGGGGGGCGTCCGTGAAGCTTTCTTT. This translates into CSAGQGGVREAFF.